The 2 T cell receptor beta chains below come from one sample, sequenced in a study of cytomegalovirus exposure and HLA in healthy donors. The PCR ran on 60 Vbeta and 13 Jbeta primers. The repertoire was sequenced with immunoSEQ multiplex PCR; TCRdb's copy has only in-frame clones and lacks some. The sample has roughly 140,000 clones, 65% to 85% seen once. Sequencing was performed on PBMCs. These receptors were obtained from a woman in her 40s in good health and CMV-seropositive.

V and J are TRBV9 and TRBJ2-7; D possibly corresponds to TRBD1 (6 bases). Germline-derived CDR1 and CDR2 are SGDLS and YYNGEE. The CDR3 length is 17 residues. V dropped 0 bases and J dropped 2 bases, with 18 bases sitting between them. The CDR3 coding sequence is TGTGCCAGCAGCGTAGGCCAAGTGGGGCAGGGGCCCTACGAGCAGTACTTC. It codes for CASSVGQVGQGPYEQYF. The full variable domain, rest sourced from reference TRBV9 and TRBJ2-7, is DSGVTQTPKHLITATGQRVTLRCSPRSGDLSVYWYQQSLDQGLQFLIQYYNGEERAKGNILERFSAQQFPDLHSELNLSSLELGDSALYFCASSVGQVGQGPYEQYFGPGTRLTVT.

In DNA form, the CDR3 reads TGTGCCAGCTGGACTAGCGGGGGGCGCACAGATACGCAGTATTTT. It is translated as CASWTSGGRTDTQYF. The genes are TRBV5-4 and TRBJ2-3; TRBD2 matches 14 bases. The V gene end was trimmed by 7 bases and the J gene end by 1 base; junction bases not matched to a gene: 2. CDR1 and CDR2 (germline): SGHNT, YYREEE (reference sequence). This CDR3 has 15 amino acids.